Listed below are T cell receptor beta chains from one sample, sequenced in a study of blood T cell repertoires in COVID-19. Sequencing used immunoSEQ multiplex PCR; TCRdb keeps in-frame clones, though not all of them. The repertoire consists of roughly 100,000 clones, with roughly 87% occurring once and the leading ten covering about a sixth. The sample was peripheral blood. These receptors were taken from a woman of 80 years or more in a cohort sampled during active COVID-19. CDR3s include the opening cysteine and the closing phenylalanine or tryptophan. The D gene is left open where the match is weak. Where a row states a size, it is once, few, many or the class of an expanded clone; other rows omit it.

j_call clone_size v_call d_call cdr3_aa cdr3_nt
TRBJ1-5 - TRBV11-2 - CASSLDRLSNQPQHF TGTGCCAGCAGCCTGGACAGACTTAGCAATCAGCCCCAGCATTTT
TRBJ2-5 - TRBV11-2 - CASSSVRDWQETQYF TGTGCCAGCAGCTCCGTCCGGGACTGGCAAGAGACCCAGTACTTC
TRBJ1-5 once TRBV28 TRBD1 CASSTGGESNQPQHF TGTGCCAGCAGTACAGGGGGCGAATCCAATCAGCCCCAGCATTTT
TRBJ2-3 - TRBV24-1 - CATSGKGGFGSTQYF TGTGCCACCAGTGGCAAAGGAGGGTTCGGGAGTACGCAGTATTTT
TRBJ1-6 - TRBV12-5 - CASGLEGYNSPLHF TGTGCTAGTGGTTTGGAGGGGTATAATTCACCCCTCCACTTT
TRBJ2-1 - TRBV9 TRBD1 CASSGGTGGQNEQFF TGTGCCAGCAGCGGTGGGACAGGGGGCCAAAATGAGCAGTTCTTC
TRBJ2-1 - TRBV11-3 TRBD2 CASSSGTSETNEQFF TGTGCCAGCAGCTCGGGGACTAGCGAAACAAATGAGCAGTTCTTC
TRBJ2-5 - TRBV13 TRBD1 CASTRGRETQYF TGTGCCAGCACGAGGGGGCGGGAGACCCAGTACTTC
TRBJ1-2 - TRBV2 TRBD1 CASSWDRAFDGYTF TGTGCCAGCAGTTGGGACAGGGCCTTTGATGGCTACACCTTC
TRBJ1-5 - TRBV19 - CASQGLARGLVQPQHF TGTGCCAGTCAGGGCCTCGCCCGGGGGTTGGTTCAGCCCCAGCATTTT
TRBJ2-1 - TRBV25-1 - CASSDMGGGPYNEQFF TGTGCCAGCAGTGATATGGGAGGGGGACCCTACAATGAGCAGTTCTTC
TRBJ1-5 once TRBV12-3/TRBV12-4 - CASSLGNNQPQHF TGTGCCAGCAGTTTAGGTAACAATCAGCCCCAGCATTTT
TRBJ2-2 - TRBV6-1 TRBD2 CASSEVWRGGHTGELFF TGTGCCAGCAGTGAAGTATGGCGGGGGGGCCACACCGGGGAGCTGTTTTTT
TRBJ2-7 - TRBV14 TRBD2 CASRGQIRHSGLAGGPSYEQYF TGTGCCAGCAGGGGACAGATTCGTCATTCGGGACTAGCGGGGGGTCCCTCCTACGAGCAGTACTTC
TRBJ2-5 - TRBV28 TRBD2 CASSSAGTSGMETQYF TGTGCCAGCAGTTCCGCCGGGACTAGCGGGATGGAGACCCAGTACTTC
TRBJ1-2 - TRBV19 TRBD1 CALRGPGGGYTF TGTGCCCTCAGGGGGCCAGGTGGTGGCTACACCTTC
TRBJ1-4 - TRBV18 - CASSPQGLGEKLFF TGTGCCAGCTCACCACAGGGGCTCGGCGAAAAACTGTTTTTT
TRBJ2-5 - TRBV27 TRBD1 CASRQGGRETQYF TGTGCCAGCAGACAGGGGGGCCGAGAGACCCAGTACTTC
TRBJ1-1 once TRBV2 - CASRRDTVPNTEAFF TGTGCCAGCAGAAGGGACACCGTCCCGAACACTGAAGCTTTCTTT
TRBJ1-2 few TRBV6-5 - CASSRPGYGYTF TGTGCCAGCAGTCGACCGGGCTATGGCTACACCTTC
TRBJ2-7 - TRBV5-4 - CASSLAAGGLSYEQYF TGTGCCAGCAGCTTGGCTGCTGGCGGGCTCTCCTACGAGCAGTACTTC
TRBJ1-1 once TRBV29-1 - CSAGEGDTEAFF TGCAGCGCTGGTGAGGGGGACACTGAAGCTTTCTTT
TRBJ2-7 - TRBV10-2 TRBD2 CASRTSGRTYEQYF TGCGCCAGCAGGACTAGCGGGCGGACCTACGAGCAGTACTTC
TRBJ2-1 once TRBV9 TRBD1 CASSERTGPGREQFF TGTGCCAGCAGCGAACGGACAGGTCCCGGTCGGGAGCAGTTCTTC
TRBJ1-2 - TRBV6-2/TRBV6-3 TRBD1 CASSRQGYGYTF TGTGCCAGCAGTCGACAGGGCTATGGCTACACCTTC
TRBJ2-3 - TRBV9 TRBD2 CASSGGSGGFTDTQYF TGTGCCAGCAGCGGGGGTAGCGGGGGTTTCACAGATACGCAGTATTTT
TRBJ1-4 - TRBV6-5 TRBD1 CASSYRGRFNEKLFF TGTGCCAGCAGTTACAGGGGGCGTTTTAATGAAAAACTGTTTTTT
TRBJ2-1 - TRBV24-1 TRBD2 CATSDAGTSGSLEQFF TGTGCCACCAGTGATGCAGGGACTAGCGGGAGTTTGGAGCAGTTCTTC
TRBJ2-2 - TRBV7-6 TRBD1 CASSLRQGVGGGELFF TGTGCCAGCAGCTTACGACAGGGGGTTGGTGGCGGGGAGCTGTTTTTT
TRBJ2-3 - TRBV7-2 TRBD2 CASSGPTSGIDTQYF TGTGCCAGCAGCGGCCCCACTAGCGGGATAGATACGCAGTATTTT
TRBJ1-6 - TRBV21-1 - CASGRGSSPLHF TGTGCCAGCGGTCGCGGGAGTTCACCCCTCCACTTT
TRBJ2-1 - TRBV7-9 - CASSLASGNEQFF TGTGCCAGCAGCTTAGCTAGCGGCAATGAGCAGTTCTTC
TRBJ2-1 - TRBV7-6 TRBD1 CASSSSGTGPYNEQFF TGTGCCAGCAGCTCCTCCGGGACAGGCCCTTACAATGAGCAGTTCTTC
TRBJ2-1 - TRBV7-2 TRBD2 CASSMTSGSVFHEQFF TGTGCCAGCAGCATGACTAGCGGGAGCGTTTTCCATGAGCAGTTCTTC
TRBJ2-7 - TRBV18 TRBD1 CASSMGQAETYEQYF TGTGCCAGCTCAATGGGACAGGCTGAAACCTACGAGCAGTACTTC
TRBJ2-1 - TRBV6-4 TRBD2 CASSEQLAGPNEQFF TGTGCCAGCAGTGAACAACTAGCGGGTCCCAATGAGCAGTTCTTC
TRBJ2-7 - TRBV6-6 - CASTPQGTYEQYF TGTGCCAGCACCCCTCAGGGGACCTACGAGCAGTACTTC
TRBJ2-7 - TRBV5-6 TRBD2 CASIAGNSYEQYF TGTGCCAGCATAGCGGGGAACAGTTACGAGCAGTACTTC
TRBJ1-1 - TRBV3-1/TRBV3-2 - CASSQERAGDVNTEAFF TGTGCCAGCAGCCAAGAACGGGCGGGGGACGTGAACACTGAAGCTTTCTTT
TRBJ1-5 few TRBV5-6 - CASSLQGNNQPQHF TGTGCCAGCAGCTTACAGGGTAACAATCAGCCCCAGCATTTT
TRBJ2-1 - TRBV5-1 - CASSPTQLASGYNEQFF TGCGCCAGCAGCCCAACACAACTAGCCTCAGGATACAATGAGCAGTTCTTC
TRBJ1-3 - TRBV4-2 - CASSQEALVGNTIYF TGTGCCAGCAGCCAAGAGGCTCTGGTTGGAAACACCATATATTTT
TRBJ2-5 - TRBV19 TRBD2 CASSIDRASGGRETQYF TGTGCCAGTAGTATAGATCGAGCTAGCGGGGGCCGGGAGACCCAGTACTTC
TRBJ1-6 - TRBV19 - CASSIHLETVNSPLHF TGTGCCAGTAGTATCCATTTGGAGACAGTGAACTCACCCCTCCACTTT
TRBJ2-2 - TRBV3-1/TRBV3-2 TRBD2 CASSQERLAGTGELFF TGTGCCAGCAGCCAAGAAAGACTAGCGGGGACCGGGGAGCTGTTTTTT
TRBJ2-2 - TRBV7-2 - CASSFRDSQAGELFF TGTGCCAGCAGCTTCCGGGACTCTCAGGCCGGGGAGCTGTTTTTT